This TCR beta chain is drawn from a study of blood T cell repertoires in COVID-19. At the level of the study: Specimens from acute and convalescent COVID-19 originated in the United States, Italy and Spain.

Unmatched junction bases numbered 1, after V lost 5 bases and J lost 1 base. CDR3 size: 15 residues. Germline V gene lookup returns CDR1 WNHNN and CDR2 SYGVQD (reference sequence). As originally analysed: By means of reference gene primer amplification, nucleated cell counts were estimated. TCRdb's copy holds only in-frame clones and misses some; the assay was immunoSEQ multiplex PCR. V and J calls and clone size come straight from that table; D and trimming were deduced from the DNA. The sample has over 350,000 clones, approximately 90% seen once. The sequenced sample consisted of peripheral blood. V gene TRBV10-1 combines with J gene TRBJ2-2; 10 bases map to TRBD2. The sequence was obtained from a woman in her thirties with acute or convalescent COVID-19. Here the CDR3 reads CASSLAGVNTGELFF. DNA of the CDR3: TGCGCCAGCAGTCTAGCGGGGGTGAACACCGGGGAGCTGTTTTTT.